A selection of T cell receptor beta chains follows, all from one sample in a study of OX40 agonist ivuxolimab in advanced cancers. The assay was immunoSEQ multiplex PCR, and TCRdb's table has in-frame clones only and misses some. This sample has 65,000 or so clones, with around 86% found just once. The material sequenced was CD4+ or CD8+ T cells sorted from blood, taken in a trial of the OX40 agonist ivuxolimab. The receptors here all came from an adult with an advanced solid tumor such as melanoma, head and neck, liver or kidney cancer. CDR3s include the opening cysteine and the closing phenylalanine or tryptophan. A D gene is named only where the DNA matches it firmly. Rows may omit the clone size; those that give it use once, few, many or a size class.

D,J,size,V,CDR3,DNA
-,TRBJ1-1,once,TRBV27,CASIHLGNTEAFF,TGTGCCAGCATTCACCTGGGGAACACTGAAGCTTTCTTT
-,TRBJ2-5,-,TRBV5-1,CASSLEVGTQYF,TGCGCCAGCAGCTTGGAGGTCGGGACCCAGTACTTC
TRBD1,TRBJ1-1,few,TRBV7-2,CASSPDRGGTEAFF,TGTGCCAGCAGCCCGGACAGGGGAGGTACTGAAGCTTTCTTT
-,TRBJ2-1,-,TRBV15,CATSPVQRGNEQFF,TGTGCCACCAGCCCGGTACAGCGCGGCAATGAGCAGTTCTTC
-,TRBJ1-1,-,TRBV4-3,CASSQDMNRAGTEAFF,TGCGCCAGCAGCCAAGATATGAACAGGGCGGGCACTGAAGCTTTCTTT
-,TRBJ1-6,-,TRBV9,CASSASGGHPNSPLHF,TGTGCCAGCAGCGCCTCCGGGGGGCACCCGAATTCACCCCTCCACTTT
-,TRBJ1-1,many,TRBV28,CASTPLRNTEAFF,TGTGCCAGCACCCCGCTCAGGAACACTGAAGCTTTCTTT
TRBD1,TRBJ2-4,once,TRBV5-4,CASSLGQGELAKNIQYF,TGTGCCAGCAGCTTGGGACAGGGGGAACTAGCCAAAAACATTCAGTACTTC
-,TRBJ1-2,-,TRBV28,CASSFGTGRDYGYTF,TGTGCCAGCAGTTTTGGGACCGGACGCGACTATGGCTACACCTTC
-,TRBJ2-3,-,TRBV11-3,CASSLEGATDTQYF,TGTGCCAGCAGCTTAGAGGGGGCTACAGATACGCAGTATTTT
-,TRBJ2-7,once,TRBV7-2,CASSWTRYEQYF,TGTGCCAGCAGCTGGACCCGCTACGAGCAGTACTTC
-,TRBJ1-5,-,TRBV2,CASSVAGGGNQPQHF,TGTGCCAGCAGTGTCGCCGGAGGAGGCAATCAGCCCCAGCATTTT
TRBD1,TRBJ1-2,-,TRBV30,CAWIPTRDSRYTF,TGTGCCTGGATCCCGACCCGGGACAGTCGGTACACCTTC
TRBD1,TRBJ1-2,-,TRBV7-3,CASSFIGQGGNYGYTF,TGTGCCAGCAGCTTTATCGGACAGGGGGGGAACTATGGCTACACCTTC
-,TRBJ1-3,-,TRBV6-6,CASSWQTSLPGNTIYF,TGTGCCAGCAGTTGGCAGACCTCGCTTCCTGGAAACACCATATATTTT
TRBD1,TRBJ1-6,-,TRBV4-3,CASSPQPSGQGHLYTPLHF,TGCGCCAGCAGCCCACAACCGTCCGGACAGGGACACCTTTACACACCCCTCCACTTT
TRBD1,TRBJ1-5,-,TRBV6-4,CASSVEHGTDQPQHF,TGTGCCAGCAGTGTCGAACACGGGACAGATCAGCCCCAGCATTTT
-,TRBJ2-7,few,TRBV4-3,CASSPEGSYYEQYF,TGCGCCAGCAGCCCCGAGGGGAGCTACTACGAGCAGTACTTC
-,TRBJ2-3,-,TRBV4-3,CASSQQEGDTQYF,TGCGCCAGCAGCCAGCAGGAGGGAGATACGCAGTATTTT
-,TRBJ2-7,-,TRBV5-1,CASSLGYGARSLGYEQYF,TGCGCCAGCAGCTTGGGGTATGGGGCGAGGTCTCTCGGCTACGAGCAGTACTTC
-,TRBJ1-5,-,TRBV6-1,CASSEAGRGRVVAQPQHF,TGTGCCAGCAGTGAAGCAGGACGTGGCAGGGTGGTGGCTCAGCCCCAGCATTTT
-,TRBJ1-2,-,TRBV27,CASPPLYGYTF,TGTGCCAGCCCCCCTCTATATGGCTACACCTTC
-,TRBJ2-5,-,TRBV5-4,CASSLGTDQETQYF,TGTGCCAGCAGCTTGGGGACAGACCAAGAGACCCAGTACTTC
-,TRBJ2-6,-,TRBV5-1,CASSLVADSGANVLTF,TGCGCCAGCAGCTTGGTTGCGGACTCTGGGGCCAACGTCCTGACTTTC
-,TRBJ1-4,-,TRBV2,CASRASGLSNEKLFF,TGTGCCAGCAGAGCTTCTGGGCTGAGTAATGAAAAACTGTTTTTT
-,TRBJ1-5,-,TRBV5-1,CASSFTGVNQPQHF,TGCGCCAGCAGCTTTACGGGAGTAAATCAGCCCCAGCATTTT
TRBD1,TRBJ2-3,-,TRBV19,CASSTPQGGRTDTQYF,TGTGCCAGTAGTACCCCACAGGGGGGACGGACAGATACGCAGTATTTT
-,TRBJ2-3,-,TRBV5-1,CASSSTGEGTDTQYF,TGCGCCAGCAGCTCTACAGGGGAGGGCACAGATACGCAGTATTTT
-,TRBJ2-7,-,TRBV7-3,CASSSKTSSYEQYF,TGTGCCAGCAGCTCCAAGACTAGCTCCTACGAGCAGTACTTC